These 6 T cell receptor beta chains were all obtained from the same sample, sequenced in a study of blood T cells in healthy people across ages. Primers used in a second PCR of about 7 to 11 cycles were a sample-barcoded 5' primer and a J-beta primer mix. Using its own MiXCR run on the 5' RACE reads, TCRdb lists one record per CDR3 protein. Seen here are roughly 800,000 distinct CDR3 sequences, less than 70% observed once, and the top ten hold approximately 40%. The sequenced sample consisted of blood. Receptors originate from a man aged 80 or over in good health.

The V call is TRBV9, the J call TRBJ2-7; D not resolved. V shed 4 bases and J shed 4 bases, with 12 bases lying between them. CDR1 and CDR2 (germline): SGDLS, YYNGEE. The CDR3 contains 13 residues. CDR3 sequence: CASSRAEFYEQYF. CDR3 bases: TGTGCCAGCAGCCGGGCAGAGTTTTACGAGCAGTACTTC.

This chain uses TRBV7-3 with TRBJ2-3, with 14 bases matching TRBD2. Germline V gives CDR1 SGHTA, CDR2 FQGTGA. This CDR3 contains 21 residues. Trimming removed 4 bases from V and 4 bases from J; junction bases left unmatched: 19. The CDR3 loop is CASSSRSGLAGVPSPADTQYF. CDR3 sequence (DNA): TGTGCCAGCAGCTCGAGATCGGGACTAGCGGGAGTCCCCTCTCCCGCAGATACGCAGTATTTT. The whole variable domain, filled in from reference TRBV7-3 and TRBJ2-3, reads GAGVSQTPSNKVTEKGKYVELRCDPISGHTALYWYRQSLGQGPEFLIYFQGTGAADDSGLPNDRFFAVRPEGSVSTLKIQRTERGDSAVYLCASSSRSGLAGVPSPADTQYFGPGTRLTVL.

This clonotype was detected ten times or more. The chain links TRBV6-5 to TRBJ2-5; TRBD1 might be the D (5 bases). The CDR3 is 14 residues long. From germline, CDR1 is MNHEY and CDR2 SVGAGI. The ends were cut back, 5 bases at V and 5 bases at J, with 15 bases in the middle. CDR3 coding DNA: TGTGCCAGCAGTCCCTCAGGGTCGGAGGAGACCCAGTACTTC. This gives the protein CASSPSGSEETQYF.

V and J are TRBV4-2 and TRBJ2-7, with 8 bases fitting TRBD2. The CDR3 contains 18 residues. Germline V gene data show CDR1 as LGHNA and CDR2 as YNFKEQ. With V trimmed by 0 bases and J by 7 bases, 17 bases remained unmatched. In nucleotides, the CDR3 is TGTGCCAGCAGCCAAGATCTTGAGACTAGCGCGAAGTACAATGAGCAGTACTTC. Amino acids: CASSQDLETSAKYNEQYF.

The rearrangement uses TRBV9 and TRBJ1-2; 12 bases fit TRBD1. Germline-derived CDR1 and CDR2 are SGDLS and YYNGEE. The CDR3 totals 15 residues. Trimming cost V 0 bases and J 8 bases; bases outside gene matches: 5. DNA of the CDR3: TGTGCCAGCAGCGTAGTGGGGACAGGGGGCGAGGGCTACACCTTC. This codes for CASSVVGTGGEGYTF.

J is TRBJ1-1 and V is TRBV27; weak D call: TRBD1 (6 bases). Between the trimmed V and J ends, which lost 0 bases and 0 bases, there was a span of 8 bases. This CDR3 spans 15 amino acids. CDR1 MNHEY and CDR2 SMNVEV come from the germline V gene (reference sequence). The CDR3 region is CASSLSGGMNTEAFF. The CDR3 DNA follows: TGTGCCAGCAGTTTATCGGGGGGCATGAACACTGAAGCTTTCTTT.